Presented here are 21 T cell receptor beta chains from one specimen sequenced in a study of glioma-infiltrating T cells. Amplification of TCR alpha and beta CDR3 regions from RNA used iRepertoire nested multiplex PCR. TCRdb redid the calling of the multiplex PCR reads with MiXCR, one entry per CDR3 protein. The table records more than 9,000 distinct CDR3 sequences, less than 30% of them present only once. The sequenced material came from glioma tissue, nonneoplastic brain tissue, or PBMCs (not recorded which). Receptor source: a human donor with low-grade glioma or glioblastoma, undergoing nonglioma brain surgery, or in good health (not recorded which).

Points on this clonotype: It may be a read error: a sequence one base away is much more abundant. The chain's CDR3 is CASSVRQDGNQPQHF. In nucleotides, the CDR3 is TGTGCCAGCAGTGTACGACAGGATGGCAATCAGCCCCAGCATTTT. The genes are TRBV6-1 and TRBJ1-5; D is perhaps TRBD1 (6 bases). Trimming cost V 4 bases and J 2 bases, with 12 bases left between them. Germline V CDR1 and CDR2: MNHNS, SASEGT. The CDR3 sequence is 15 residues long.

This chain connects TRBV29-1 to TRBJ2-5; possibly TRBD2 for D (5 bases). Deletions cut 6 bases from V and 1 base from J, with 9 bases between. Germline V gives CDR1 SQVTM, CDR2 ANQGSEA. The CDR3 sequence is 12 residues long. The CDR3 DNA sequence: TGCAGCGTCCGGGGAAGCCAAGAGACCCAGTACTTC. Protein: CSVRGSQETQYF.

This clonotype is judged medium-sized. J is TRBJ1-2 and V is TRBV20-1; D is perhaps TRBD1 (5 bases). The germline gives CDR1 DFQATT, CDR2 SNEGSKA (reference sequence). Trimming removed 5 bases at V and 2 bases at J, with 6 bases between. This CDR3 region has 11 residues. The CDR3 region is CSAAGNYGYTF. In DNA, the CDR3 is TGCAGTGCTGCAGGGAACTATGGCTACACCTTC.

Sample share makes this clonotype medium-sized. Written as DNA, the CDR3 is TGTGCCAGCAGTTTAGCAGGGGGGAACACTGAAGCTTTCTTT. Its protein is CASSLAGGNTEAFF. V usage is TRBV12-3 or TRBV12-4 and J usage is TRBJ1-1, with a tentative D call TRBD1 (6 bases). The CDR3 contains 14 residues. Trimming shortened V by 0 bases and J by 1 base, and 6 bases separated the two germline ends.

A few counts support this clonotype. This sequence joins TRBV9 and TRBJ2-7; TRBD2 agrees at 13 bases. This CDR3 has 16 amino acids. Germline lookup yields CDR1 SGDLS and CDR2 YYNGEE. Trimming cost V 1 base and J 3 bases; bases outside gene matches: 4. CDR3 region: CASSVSGTSGIYEQYF. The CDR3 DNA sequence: TGTGCCAGCAGCGTATCCGGGACTAGCGGGATCTACGAGCAGTACTTC.

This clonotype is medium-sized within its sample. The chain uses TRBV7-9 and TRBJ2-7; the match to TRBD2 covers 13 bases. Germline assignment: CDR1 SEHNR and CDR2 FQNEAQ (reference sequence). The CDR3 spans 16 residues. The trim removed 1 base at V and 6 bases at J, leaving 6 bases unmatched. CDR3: CASSLGTSGSRSEQYF. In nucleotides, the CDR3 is TGTGCCAGCAGCTTAGGGACTAGCGGGAGTCGGAGCGAGCAGTACTTC.

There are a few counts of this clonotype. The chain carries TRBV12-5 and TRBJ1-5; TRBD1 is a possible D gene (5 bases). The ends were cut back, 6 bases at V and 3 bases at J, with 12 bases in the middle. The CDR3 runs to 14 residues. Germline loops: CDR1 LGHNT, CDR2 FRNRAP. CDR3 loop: CASGRDSNNQPQHF. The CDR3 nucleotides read TGTGCTAGTGGACGAGACAGTAACAATCAGCCCCAGCATTTT.

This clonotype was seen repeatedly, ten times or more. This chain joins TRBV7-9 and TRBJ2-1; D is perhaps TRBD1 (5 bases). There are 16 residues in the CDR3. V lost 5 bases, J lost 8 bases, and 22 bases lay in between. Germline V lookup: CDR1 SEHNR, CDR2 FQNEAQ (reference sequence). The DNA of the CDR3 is TGTGCCAGCAGCCCCCATGGGCAGGTGGCACAGGATGAGCAGTTCTTC. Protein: CASSPHGQVAQDEQFF.

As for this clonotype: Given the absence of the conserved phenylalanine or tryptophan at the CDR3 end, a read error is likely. DNA for the CDR3: TGTGCCAGCAGCTTATCAGGGTCCACTGAAGCTTTCCTT. This codes for CASSLSGSTEAFL. This chain connects TRBV28 to TRBJ1-1, with D possibly TRBD1 on 5 matching bases. In germline, CDR1 is MDHEN, CDR2 SYDVKM. There are 13 residues in the CDR3.

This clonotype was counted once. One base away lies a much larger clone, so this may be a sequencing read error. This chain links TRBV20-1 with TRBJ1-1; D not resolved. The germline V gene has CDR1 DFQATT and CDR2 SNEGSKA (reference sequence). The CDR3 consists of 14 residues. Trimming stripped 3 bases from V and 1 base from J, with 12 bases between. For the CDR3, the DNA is TGCAGTGCTAGGGGGAAAGGGCGGAACACTGAAGCTTTCTTT. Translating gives CSARGKGRNTEAFF.

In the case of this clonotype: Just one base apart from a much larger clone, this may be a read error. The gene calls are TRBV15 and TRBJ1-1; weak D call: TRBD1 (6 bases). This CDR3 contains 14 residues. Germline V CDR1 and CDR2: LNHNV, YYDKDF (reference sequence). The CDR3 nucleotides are TGTGCCACCAGCGGAGAAAGAAATACCAGGGGCGCTTTCTTT. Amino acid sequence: CATSGERNTRGAFF.

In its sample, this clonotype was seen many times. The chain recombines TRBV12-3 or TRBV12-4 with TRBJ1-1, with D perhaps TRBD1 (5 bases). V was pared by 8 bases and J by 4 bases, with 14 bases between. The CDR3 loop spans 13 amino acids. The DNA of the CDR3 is TGTGCCAGCGGGGGGGGTGAGACCACTGAAGCTTTCTTT. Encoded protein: CASGGGETTEAFF.

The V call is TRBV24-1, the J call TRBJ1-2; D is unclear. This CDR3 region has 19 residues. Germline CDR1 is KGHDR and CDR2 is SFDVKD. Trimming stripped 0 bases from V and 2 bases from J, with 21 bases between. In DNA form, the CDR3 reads TGTGCCACCAGTGATTTGCCCTTCGTGCAAGAGGGTTGCAACTATGGCTACACCTTC. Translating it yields CATSDLPFVQEGCNYGYTF.

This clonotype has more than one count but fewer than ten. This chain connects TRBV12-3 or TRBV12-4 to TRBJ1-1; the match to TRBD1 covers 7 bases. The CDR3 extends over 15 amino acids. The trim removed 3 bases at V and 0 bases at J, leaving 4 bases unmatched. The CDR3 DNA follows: TGTGCCAGCAGTTTCAGGGGGAAGATGAACACTGAAGCTTTCTTT. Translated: CASSFRGKMNTEAFF.

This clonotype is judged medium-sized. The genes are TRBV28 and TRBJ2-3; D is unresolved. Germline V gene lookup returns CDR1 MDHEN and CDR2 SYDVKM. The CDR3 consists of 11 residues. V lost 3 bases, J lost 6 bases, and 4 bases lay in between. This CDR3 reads CASSFTDTQYF. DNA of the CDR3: TGTGCCAGCAGTTTCACCGATACGCAGTATTTT.

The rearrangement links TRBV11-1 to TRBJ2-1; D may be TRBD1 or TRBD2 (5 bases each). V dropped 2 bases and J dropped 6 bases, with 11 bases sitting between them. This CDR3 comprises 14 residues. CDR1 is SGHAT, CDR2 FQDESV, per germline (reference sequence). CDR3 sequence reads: CASSLSGPSNEQFF. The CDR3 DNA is TGTGCCAGCAGCTTATCGGGGCCGAGCAATGAGCAGTTCTTC.

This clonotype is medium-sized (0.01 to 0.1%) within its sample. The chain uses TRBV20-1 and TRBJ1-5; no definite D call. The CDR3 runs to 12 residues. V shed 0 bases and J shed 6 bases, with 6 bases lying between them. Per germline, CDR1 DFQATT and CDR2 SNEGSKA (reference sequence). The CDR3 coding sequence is TGCAGTGCTAGAGATGGGCCTCAGCCCCAGCATTTT. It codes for CSARDGPQPQHF.

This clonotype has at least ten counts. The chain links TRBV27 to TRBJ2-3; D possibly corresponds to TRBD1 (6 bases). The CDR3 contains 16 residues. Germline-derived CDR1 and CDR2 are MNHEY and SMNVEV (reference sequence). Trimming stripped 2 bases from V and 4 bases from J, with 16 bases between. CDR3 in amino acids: CASSLTGFIGADTQYF. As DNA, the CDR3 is TGTGCCAGCAGTTTAACAGGGTTCATCGGTGCAGATACGCAGTATTTT.

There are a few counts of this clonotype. The CDR3 DNA reads as TGCGCCAGCAGCCAAGCCTATCCGGGGTCCGGGGCCAACGTCCTGACTTTC. It specifies CASSQAYPGSGANVLTF. The chain has TRBV4-1 and TRBJ2-6, with D maybe TRBD2 (5 bases). This CDR3 is 17 amino acids long. V was pared by 1 base and J by 4 bases, with 14 bases between. Germline loops: CDR1 MGHRA, CDR2 YSYEKL.

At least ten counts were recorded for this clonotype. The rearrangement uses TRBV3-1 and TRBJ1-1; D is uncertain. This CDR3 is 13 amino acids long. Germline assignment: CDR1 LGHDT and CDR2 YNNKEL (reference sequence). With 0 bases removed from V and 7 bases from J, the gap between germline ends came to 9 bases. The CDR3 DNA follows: TGTGCCAGCAGCCAAGATCGTTCAGATGAAGCTTTCTTT. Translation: CASSQDRSDEAFF.

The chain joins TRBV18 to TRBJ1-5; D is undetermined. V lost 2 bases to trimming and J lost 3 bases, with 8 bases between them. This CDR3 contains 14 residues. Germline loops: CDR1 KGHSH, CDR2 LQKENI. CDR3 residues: CASSPLGYNQPQHF. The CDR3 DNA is TGTGCCAGCTCACCATTAGGCTACAATCAGCCCCAGCATTTT.